Each of the 24 T cell receptor beta chains below was sequenced from the same sample in a study of cytomegalovirus exposure and HLA in healthy donors. The PCR employed 60 Vbeta primers together with 13 Jbeta primers. TCRdb keeps only in-frame clones here, not all; method: immunoSEQ multiplex PCR. The table includes 200,000 to 250,000 clones, 75% to 85% detected once. Sequencing was done on a sample of PBMCs. These receptors all come from a woman in her fifties or sixties in good health and CMV-seropositive.

The J gene is TRBJ2-2, the V gene TRBV28, with D perhaps TRBD2 (6 bases). This CDR3 has 14 residues. V gave up 6 bases and J gave up 6 bases, with 14 bases separating them. Germline CDR1 reads MDHEN; CDR2 reads SYDVKM. The CDR3 here is CASSLGGVSGELFF. CDR3 in DNA: TGTGCCAGCAGCTTAGGAGGGGTGTCCGGGGAGCTGTTTTTT.

This clone turned up a few times. The J gene is TRBJ2-3, the V gene TRBV5-4, with 7 bases matching TRBD2. CDR1 and CDR2 (germline): SGHNT, YYREEE (reference sequence). V lost 0 bases, J lost 3 bases, and 4 bases stayed unmatched. The CDR3 has 15 amino acids. In nucleotides, the CDR3 is TGTGCCAGCAGCTTGGATCAGGGAGGGACAGATACGCAGTATTTT. This encodes CASSLDQGGTDTQYF.

This chain links TRBV5-1 with TRBJ1-1, with 7 nucleotides matching TRBD1. CDR3 length equals 15 residues. Germline values: CDR1 SGHRS, CDR2 YFSETQ. V trimming: 2 bases; J trimming: 2 bases; junction bases outside the gene matches: 6. The CDR3 here is CASSFLTGYNTEAFF. In nucleotides, the CDR3 is TGCGCCAGCAGCTTCTTGACAGGGTATAACACTGAAGCTTTCTTT.

A few counts support this clone. This chain connects TRBV5-1 to TRBJ2-5, with D possibly being TRBD2 (5 bases). Trimming pared 4 bases from V and 0 bases from J, leaving 10 bases between. This CDR3 region has 14 residues. Germline CDR1 and CDR2: SGHRS and YFSETQ. In DNA form, the CDR3 reads TGCGCCAGCAGCAAAGCCGGGGACCAAGAGACCCAGTACTTC. Translated, it gives CASSKAGDQETQYF.

V usage is TRBV2 and J usage is TRBJ2-3, with 10 bases lining up with TRBD1. Trimming removed 7 bases from V and 0 bases from J; junction bases left unmatched: 4. Germline CDR1 reads SNHLY; CDR2 reads FYNNEI. The CDR3 runs 15 residues. The CDR3 reads CASTPDRGSTDTQYF. The CDR3 DNA sequence: TGTGCCAGCACCCCGGACAGGGGGAGCACAGATACGCAGTATTTT.

The V gene is TRBV5-1, the J gene TRBJ1-3; 8 nucleotides match TRBD1. Unmatched junction bases numbered 1, after V lost 0 bases and J lost 8 bases. CDR1 is SGHRS, CDR2 YFSETQ, per germline. The CDR3 extends over 13 amino acids. This chain's CDR3 is CASSLDRGDTIYF. CDR3 sequence (DNA): TGCGCCAGCAGCTTGGACAGGGGGGACACCATATATTTT.

The V call is TRBV18, the J call TRBJ1-1; D not certain. The CDR3 extends over 12 amino acids. V lost 3 bases and J 4 bases, leaving 6 bases between the germline ends. Germline values: CDR1 KGHSH, CDR2 LQKENI. As DNA, the CDR3 is TGTGCCAGCTCACCGACAAGCACTGAAGCTTTCTTT. Its protein product is CASSPTSTEAFF.

CDR3 protein: CASSDSLYGYTF. CDR3 in DNA: TGTGCCAGCAGTGACTCCCTCTATGGCTACACCTTC. The J gene is TRBJ1-2, the V gene TRBV6-4; no reliable D call. This CDR3 has 12 residues. The germline CDR1 and CDR2 sequences are MRHNA and SNTAGT. V lost 0 bases, J lost 4 bases, and 3 bases lay in between.

The chain carries TRBV9 and TRBJ2-3, with no clear D. V shed 4 bases and J shed 4 bases, with 7 bases lying between them. Germline-derived CDR1 and CDR2 are SGDLS and YYNGEE. This CDR3 comprises 12 residues. This CDR3 is CASSPEPDTQYF. The CDR3 nucleotides are TGTGCCAGCAGCCCTGAGCCAGATACGCAGTATTTT.

The V and J genes are TRBV18 and TRBJ1-2; TRBD1 matches 8 bases. The CDR3 is made up of 14 amino acids. CDR1 is KGHSH and CDR2 is LQKENI in the germline V gene. J was trimmed by 8 bases and V by 5 bases; bases with no gene match: 10. CDR3 protein: CASSSRQGPGGYTF. CDR3 nucleotides: TGTGCCAGCTCATCTCGACAGGGGCCTGGAGGCTACACCTTC.

The chain couples TRBV5-5 to TRBJ1-1, with a possible D match to TRBD1 (6 bases). The length of the CDR3 is 16 residues. V dropped 3 bases and J dropped 3 bases, with 18 bases sitting between them. CDR1 and CDR2 (germline): SGHKS, YYEKEE (reference sequence). The CDR3 sequence is CASSSRQGWSDTEAFF. As DNA, the CDR3 is TGTGCCAGCAGCTCGAGGCAGGGGTGGTCGGACACTGAAGCTTTCTTT.

The chain recombines TRBV6-1 with TRBJ1-2, with TRBD1 identical over 10 bases. The length of the CDR3 is 14 residues. With 8 bases clipped from V and 4 bases from J, the junction kept 7 bases outside the gene matches. Germline V gives CDR1 MNHNS, CDR2 SASEGT. CDR3 coding DNA: TGTGCCAGCGGGACAGGGGACATGCTCTATGGCTACACCTTC. Encoded protein: CASGTGDMLYGYTF.

CDR3 loop: CASSWPVAGENTGELFF. Written as DNA, the CDR3 is TGTGCCAGCAGCTGGCCCGTAGCGGGAGAGAACACCGGGGAGCTGTTTTTT. This chain connects TRBV7-9 to TRBJ2-2, with 9 bases matching TRBD2. The ends lost 4 bases at V and 1 base at J; junction bases unmatched: 7. The CDR3 length is 17 residues. CDR1 is SEHNR, CDR2 FQNEAQ, per germline (reference sequence).

The gene calls are TRBV19 and TRBJ2-5, with 7 bases aligning to TRBD1. Per the germline V gene, CDR1 is LNHDA and CDR2 is SQIVND (reference sequence). V lost 5 bases to trimming and J lost 5 bases; unmatched junction nucleotides: 8. The CDR3 totals 14 residues. This CDR3 is CASSPDRRGETQYF. The CDR3 DNA reads as TGTGCCAGTAGTCCGGACAGGAGAGGGGAGACCCAGTACTTC. The entire variable domain, with the rest obtained from reference TRBV19 and TRBJ2-5, is as follows: DGGITQSPKYLFRKEGQNVTLSCEQNLNHDAMYWYRQDPGQGLRLIYYSQIVNDFQKGDIAEGYSVSREKKESFPLTVTSAQKNPTAFYLCASSPDRRGETQYFGPGTRLLVL.

The V and J genes are TRBV18 and TRBJ1-2, with 8 bases identical to TRBD1. The junction had 5 bases not matched to a gene; V was cut back by 2 bases and J by 6 bases. The CDR3 covers 14 residues. From germline, CDR1 is KGHSH and CDR2 LQKENI. The CDR3 coding sequence is TGTGCCAGCTCACCATTAGGACAGGGCCATGGCTACACCTTC. Translation gives CASSPLGQGHGYTF.

The chain has TRBV28 and TRBJ1-5; maybe TRBD1 (5 bases). The CDR3 is 16 residues long. From germline, CDR1 is MDHEN and CDR2 SYDVKM. V shed 1 base and J shed 6 bases, with 16 bases lying between them. CDR3 bases: TGTGCCAGCAGTTTATTGGTTGCGGGGGGAGGTCAGCCCCAGCATTTT. This translates into CASSLLVAGGGQPQHF.

This chain uses TRBV27 with TRBJ2-7, with a possible D match to TRBD1 (5 bases). V lost 4 bases and J 3 bases, leaving 10 bases between the germline ends. Germline CDR1 is MNHEY and CDR2 is SMNVEV (reference sequence). There are 13 residues in the CDR3. CDR3 sequence (DNA): TGTGCCAGCAGTTCCAGGGTCGGCTACGAGCAGTACTTC. It specifies CASSSRVGYEQYF.

The table lists this clone with a few counts. V and J are TRBV6-1 and TRBJ1-2; TRBD1 matches at 8 bases. Losses at the gene ends were 8 bases for V and 6 bases for J; bases not matched to a gene: 11. This CDR3 has 14 residues. In germline, CDR1 is MNHNS, CDR2 SASEGT. CDR3 sequence (DNA): TGTGCCAGCGGGGTCGGGACAGGCTTTCATGGCTACACCTTC. Residues: CASGVGTGFHGYTF.

This clone was detected only a few times. The J gene is TRBJ1-2, the V gene TRBV7-2, with D hard to call. Germline lookup yields CDR1 SGHTA and CDR2 FQGNSA. V was trimmed by 5 bases and J by 2 bases, leaving 12 bases between them. The CDR3 loop spans 14 amino acids. The chain's CDR3 is CASSPSGRNYGYTF. The DNA of the CDR3 is TGTGCCAGCAGCCCCTCCGGGAGAAACTATGGCTACACCTTC.

The chain is built from TRBV29-1 and TRBJ1-5, with a tentative D call TRBD1 (5 bases). V was pared by 5 bases and J by 3 bases, with 17 bases between. The CDR3 is 15 residues long. Germline loops: CDR1 SQVTM, CDR2 ANQGSEA. The CDR3 region has the DNA TGCAGCGTTTCCACCTTGGGGGGGAACAATCAGCCCCAGCATTTT. Translated, it gives CSVSTLGGNNQPQHF.

This clone was detected only a few times. V is TRBV15 and J is TRBJ2-7, with TRBD1 matching 9 bases. This CDR3 region has 16 residues. V was clipped by 1 base and J by 2 bases; unmatched bases: 6. Germline V gene data show CDR1 as LNHNV and CDR2 as YYDKDF (reference sequence). Here the CDR3 reads CATSRAGQGGPYEQYF. The CDR3 bases are TGTGCCACCAGCAGAGCGGGACAGGGAGGCCCCTACGAGCAGTACTTC.

The rearrangement uses TRBV29-1 and TRBJ2-7, with TRBD1 as a possible D gene (5 bases). Germline V gives CDR1 SQVTM, CDR2 ANQGSEA. Trimming shortened V by 4 bases and J by 5 bases, and 15 bases separated the two germline ends. CDR3 length: 13 residues. The CDR3 coding sequence is TGCAGCGTTGTGGGCAGGGTATTCAACGAGCAGTACTTC. It encodes CSVVGRVFNEQYF.

This clone was recorded once. V gene TRBV5-8 combines with J gene TRBJ2-3; 15 bases line up with TRBD2. Germline lookup yields CDR1 SGHTS and CDR2 YDEGEE. The CDR3 spans 18 residues. The J segment lost 6 bases and the V segment lost 4 bases, leaving 12 bases of the junction unmatched. This CDR3 is CASSAGTSGRYREDTQYF. In DNA, the CDR3 is TGTGCCAGCAGCGCCGGGACTAGCGGGAGGTACCGGGAGGATACGCAGTATTTT.

The V call is TRBV18, the J call TRBJ1-2; possible D gene TRBD1, 5 bases. V lost 2 bases to trimming and J lost 8 bases, with 9 bases between them. Looked up from germline, CDR1 is KGHSH and CDR2 is LQKENI. CDR3 length: 12 amino acids. CDR3 sequence: CASSPGADGYTF. In DNA, the CDR3 is TGTGCCAGCTCACCAGGGGCAGACGGCTACACCTTC.